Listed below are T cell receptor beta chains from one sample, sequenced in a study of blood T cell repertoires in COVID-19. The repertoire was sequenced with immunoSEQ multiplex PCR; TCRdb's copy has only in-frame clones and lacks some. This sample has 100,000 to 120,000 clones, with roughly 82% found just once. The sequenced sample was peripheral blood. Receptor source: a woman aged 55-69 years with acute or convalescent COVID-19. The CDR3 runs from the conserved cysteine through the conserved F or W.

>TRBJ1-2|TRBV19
CASSISGSDWDYGYTF
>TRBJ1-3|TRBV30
CAWSRPMTGRSGNTIYF
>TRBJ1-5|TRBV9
CASSVGGGGNQPQHF
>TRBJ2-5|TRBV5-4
CASSLSPSGQETQYF
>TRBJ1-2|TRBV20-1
CSAENQGGYTF
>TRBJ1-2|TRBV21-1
CASSSSYDRDRNHPMDGYTF
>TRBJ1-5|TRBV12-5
CASGSPDRVHGAQHF
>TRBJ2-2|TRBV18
CASSPGQGRVTGELFF
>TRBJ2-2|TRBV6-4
CASKVGTNTGELFF
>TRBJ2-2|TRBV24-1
CATSERKTGTGFSSGELFF
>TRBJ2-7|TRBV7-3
CASSPTGTGIYEQYF
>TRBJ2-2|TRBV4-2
CASSRGHLGGELFF
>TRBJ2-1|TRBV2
CASSGQRGVIKQFF
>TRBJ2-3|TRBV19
CASSPRASGATDTQYF
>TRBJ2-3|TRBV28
CASIHGGGRTDTQYF
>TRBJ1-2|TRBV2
CASRVGGGGDGYTF
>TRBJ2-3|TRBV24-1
CATSERLADTQYF
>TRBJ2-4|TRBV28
CASSYYRGKNIQYF
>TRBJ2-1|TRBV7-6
CASSYRTSGAYNEQFF
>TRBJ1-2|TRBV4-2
CASSQGHLTGGGGYTF
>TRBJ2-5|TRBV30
CAWTSGRKGGQETQYF
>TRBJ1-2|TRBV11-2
CASSLGGSLNYGYTF
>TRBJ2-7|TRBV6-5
CASIRDRGPEEQYF
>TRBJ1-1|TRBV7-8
CASSPVRFEAFF
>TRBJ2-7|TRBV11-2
CASSLGTTGGYEQYF
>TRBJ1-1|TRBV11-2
CASSLDEGVNAFF
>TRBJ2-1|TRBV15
CATSREYRDRGVNEQFF
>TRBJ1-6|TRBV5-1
CASKKGQGHNSPLHF
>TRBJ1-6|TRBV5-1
CASRVENSPLHF
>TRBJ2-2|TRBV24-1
CATSDSVTGSTGELFF
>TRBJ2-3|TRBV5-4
CASSLPGQGTDTQYF
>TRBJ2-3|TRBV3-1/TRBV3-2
CASSPRLAGDTTDTQYF
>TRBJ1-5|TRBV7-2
CASSHDRLNQPQHF
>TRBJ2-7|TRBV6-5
CASRPGEQYF
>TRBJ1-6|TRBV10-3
CAIGSGDSPLHF